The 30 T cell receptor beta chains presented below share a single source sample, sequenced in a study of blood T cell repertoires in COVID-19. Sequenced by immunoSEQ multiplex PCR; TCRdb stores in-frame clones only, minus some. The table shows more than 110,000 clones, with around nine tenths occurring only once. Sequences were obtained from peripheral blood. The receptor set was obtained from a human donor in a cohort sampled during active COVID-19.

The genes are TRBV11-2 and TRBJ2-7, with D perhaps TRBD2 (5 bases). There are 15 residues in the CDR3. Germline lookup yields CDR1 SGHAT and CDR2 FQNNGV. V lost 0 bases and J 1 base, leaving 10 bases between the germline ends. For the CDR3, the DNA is TGTGCCAGCAGCTTAGACAGAGACTATTCCTACGAGCAGTACTTC. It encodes CASSLDRDYSYEQYF.

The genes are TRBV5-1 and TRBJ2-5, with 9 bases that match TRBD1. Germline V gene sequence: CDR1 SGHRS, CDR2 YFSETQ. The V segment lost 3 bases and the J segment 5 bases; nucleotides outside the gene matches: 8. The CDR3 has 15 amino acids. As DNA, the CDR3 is TGCGCCAGCAGCTCCTCCGGGACAGGGTATGAGACCCAGTACTTC. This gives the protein CASSSSGTGYETQYF.

In nucleotides, the CDR3 is TGTGCCAGCAGATCTGACTCCCGAGATGAGCAGTTCTTC. It specifies CASRSDSRDEQFF. The chain uses TRBV6-5 and TRBJ2-1; D gene unclear. The CDR3 extends over 13 amino acids. Germline CDR1 and CDR2: MNHEY and SVGAGI. V gave up 6 bases and J gave up 8 bases, with 14 bases separating them.

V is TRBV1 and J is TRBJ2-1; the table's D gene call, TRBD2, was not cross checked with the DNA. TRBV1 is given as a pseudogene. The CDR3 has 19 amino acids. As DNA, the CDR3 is TGCACCAGCAGCCCCCCGGCGGGGACTAGCGGGCGAGGGTGGAATGAGCAGTTCTTC. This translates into CTSSPPAGTSGRGWNEQFF.

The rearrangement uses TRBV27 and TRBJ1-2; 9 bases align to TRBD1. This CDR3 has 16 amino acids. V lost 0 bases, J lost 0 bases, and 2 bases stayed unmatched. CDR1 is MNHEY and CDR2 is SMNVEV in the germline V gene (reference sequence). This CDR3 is CASSLSGQGPNYGYTF. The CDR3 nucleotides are TGTGCCAGCAGTTTATCGGGACAGGGCCCTAACTATGGCTACACCTTC.

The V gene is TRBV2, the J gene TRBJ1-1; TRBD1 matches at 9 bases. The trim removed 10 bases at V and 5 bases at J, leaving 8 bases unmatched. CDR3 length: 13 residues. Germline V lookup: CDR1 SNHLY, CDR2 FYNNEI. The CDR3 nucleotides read TGTGCCACCACATACAGGGGGCAAACTGAAGCTTTCTTT. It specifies CATTYRGQTEAFF.

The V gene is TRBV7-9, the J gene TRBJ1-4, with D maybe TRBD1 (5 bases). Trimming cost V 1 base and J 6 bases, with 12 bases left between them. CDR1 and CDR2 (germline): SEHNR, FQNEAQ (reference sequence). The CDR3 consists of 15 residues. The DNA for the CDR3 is TGTGCCAGCAGCTTAGAGGGCAGGGTTCATGAAAAACTGTTTTTT. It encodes CASSLEGRVHEKLFF.

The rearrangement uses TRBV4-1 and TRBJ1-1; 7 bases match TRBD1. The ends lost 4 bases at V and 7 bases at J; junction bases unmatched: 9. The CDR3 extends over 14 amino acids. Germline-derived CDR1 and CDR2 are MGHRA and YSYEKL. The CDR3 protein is CASSRLGGRGEAFF. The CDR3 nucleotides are TGCGCCAGCAGCCGTCTAGGGGGCCGAGGTGAAGCTTTCTTT.

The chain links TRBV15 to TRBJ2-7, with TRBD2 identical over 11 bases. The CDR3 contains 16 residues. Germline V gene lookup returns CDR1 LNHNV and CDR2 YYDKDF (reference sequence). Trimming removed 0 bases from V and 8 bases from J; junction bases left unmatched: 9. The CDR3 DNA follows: TGTGCCACCAGCAGAGATCCGAAACTAGCGGGAGACAAGCAGTACTTC. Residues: CATSRDPKLAGDKQYF.

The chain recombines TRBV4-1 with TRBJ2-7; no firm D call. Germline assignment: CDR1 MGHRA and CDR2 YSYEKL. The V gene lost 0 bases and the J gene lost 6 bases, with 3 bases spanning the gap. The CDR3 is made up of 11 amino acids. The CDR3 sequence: CASSQDGEQYF. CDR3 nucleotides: TGCGCCAGCAGCCAAGACGGCGAGCAGTACTTC.

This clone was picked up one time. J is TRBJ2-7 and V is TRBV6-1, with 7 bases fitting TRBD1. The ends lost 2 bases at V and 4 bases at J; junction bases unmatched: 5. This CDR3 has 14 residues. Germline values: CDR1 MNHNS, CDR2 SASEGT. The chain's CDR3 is CASSERGREYEQYF. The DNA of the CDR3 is TGTGCCAGCAGTGAAAGGGGGCGCGAATACGAGCAGTACTTC.

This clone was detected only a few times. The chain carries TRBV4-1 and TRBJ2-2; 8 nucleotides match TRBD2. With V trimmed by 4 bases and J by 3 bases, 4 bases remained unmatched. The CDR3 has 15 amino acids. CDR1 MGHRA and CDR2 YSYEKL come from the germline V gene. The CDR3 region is CASSPGRGDTGELFF. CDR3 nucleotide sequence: TGCGCCAGCAGCCCAGGGCGGGGGGACACCGGGGAGCTGTTTTTT.

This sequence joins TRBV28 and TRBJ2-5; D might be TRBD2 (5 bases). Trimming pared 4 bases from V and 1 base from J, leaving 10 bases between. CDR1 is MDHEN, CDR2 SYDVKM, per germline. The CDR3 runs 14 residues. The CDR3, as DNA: TGTGCCAGCAGTTCTCAGCGGATCCAAGAGACCCAGTACTTC. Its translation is CASSSQRIQETQYF.

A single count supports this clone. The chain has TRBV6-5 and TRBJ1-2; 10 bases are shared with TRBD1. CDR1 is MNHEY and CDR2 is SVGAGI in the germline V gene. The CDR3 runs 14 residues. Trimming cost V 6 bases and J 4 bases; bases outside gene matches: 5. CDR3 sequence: CASRRDRGTYGYTF. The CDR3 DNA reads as TGTGCCAGCAGACGGGACAGGGGAACCTATGGCTACACCTTC.

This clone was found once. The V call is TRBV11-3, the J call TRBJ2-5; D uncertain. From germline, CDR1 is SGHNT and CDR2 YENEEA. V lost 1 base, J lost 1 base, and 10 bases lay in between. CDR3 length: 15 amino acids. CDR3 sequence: CASSLGRNSQETQYF. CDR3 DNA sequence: TGTGCCAGCAGCTTAGGGCGGAACTCCCAAGAGACCCAGTACTTC.

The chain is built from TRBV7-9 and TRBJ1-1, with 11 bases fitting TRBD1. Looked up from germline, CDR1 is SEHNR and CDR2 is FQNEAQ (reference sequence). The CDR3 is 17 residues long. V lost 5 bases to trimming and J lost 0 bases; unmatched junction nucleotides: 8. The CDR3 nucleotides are TGTGCCAGCAGCATCGGACAGGGGGCTTTGATGAACACTGAAGCTTTCTTT. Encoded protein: CASSIGQGALMNTEAFF.

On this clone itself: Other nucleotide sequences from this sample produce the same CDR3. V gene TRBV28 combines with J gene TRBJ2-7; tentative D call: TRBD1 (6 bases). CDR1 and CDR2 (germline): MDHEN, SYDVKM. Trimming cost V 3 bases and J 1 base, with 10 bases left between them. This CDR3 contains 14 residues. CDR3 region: CASSFGGSSYEQYF. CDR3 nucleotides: TGTGCCAGCAGTTTTGGGGGCAGTTCCTACGAGCAGTACTTC.

The CDR3 protein is CASSLPPTSETGTDTQYF. The CDR3, as DNA: TGTGCCAGCAGCTTACCCCCGACTAGCGAGACGGGGACAGATACGCAGTATTTT. This chain joins TRBV7-8 and TRBJ2-3; 8 bases map to TRBD2. There are 18 residues in the CDR3. V lost 2 bases to trimming and J lost 3 bases; unmatched junction nucleotides: 13. Germline V gives CDR1 SGHVS, CDR2 FQNEAQ.

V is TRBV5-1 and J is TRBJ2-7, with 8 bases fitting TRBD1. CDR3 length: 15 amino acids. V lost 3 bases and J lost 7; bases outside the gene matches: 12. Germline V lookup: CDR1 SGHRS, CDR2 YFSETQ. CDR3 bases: TGCGCCAGCAGCTCCAGGGGGCAGGGGTATGGTGAGCAGTACTTC. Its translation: CASSSRGQGYGEQYF.

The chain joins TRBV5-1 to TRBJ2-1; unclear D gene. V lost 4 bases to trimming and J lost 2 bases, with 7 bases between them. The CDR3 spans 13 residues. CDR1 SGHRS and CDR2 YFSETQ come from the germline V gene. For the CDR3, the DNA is TGCGCCAGCAGCGAGAGAACCTACAATGAGCAGTTCTTC. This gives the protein CASSERTYNEQFF.

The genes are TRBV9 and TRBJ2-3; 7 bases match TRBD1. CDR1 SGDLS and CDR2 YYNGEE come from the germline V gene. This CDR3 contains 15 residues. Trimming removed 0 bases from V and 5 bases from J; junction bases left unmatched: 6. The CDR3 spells CASSVGGGSLDTQYF. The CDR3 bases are TGTGCCAGCAGCGTAGGAGGGGGCAGCCTAGATACGCAGTATTTT.

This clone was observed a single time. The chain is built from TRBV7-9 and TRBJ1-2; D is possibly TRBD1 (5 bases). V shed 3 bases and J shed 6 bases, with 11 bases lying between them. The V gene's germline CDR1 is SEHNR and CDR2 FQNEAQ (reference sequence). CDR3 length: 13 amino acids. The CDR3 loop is CASSFGRGDGYTF. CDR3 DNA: TGTGCCAGCAGCTTCGGGAGAGGGGATGGCTACACCTTC.

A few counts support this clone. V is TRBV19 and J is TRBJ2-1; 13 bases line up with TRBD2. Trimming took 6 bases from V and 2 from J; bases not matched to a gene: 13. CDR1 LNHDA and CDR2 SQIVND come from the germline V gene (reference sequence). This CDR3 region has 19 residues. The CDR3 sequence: CASRETSGGPLSTYNEQFF. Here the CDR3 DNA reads TGTGCCAGTAGAGAGACTAGCGGGGGGCCACTCTCCACCTACAATGAGCAGTTCTTC.

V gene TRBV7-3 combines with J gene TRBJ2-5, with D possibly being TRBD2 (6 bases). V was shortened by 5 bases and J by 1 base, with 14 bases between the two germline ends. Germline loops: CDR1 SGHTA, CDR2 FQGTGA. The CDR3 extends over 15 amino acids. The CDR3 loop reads CASSLRGVPQETQYF. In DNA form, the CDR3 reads TGTGCCAGCAGCCTCCGCGGGGTCCCCCAAGAGACCCAGTACTTC.

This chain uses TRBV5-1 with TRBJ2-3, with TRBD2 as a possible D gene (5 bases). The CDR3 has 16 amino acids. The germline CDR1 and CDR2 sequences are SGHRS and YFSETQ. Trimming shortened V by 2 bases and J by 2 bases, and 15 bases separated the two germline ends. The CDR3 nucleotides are TGCGCCAGCAGCTTAATAGTGGCGGGCCCCACAGATACGCAGTATTTT. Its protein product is CASSLIVAGPTDTQYF.

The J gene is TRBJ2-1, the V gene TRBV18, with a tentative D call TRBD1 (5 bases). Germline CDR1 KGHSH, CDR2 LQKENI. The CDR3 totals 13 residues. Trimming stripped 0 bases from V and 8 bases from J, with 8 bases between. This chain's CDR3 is CASSPPQDDEQFF. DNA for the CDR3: TGTGCCAGCTCACCACCACAGGACGATGAGCAGTTCTTC.

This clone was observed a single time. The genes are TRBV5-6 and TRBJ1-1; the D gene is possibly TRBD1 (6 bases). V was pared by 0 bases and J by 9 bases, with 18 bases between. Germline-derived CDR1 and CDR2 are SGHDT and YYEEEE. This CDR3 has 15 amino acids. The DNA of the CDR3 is TGTGCCAGCAGCTTGGGGGGGCAGATGAACAGTAAAGCTTTCTTT. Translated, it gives CASSLGGQMNSKAFF.

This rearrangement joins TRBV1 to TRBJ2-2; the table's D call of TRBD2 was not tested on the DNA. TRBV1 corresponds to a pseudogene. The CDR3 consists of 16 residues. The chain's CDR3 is CTSSPPGRGGNGELFF. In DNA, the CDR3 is TGCACCAGCAGCCCTCCAGGAAGGGGGGGCAACGGGGAGCTGTTTTTT.

CDR3 loop: CAWSVQNRGYGYTF. The CDR3 DNA reads TGTGCCTGGAGTGTACAGAACAGGGGCTATGGCTACACCTTC. The rearrangement links TRBV30 to TRBJ1-2; 7 bases align to TRBD1. The CDR3 contains 14 residues. CDR1 and CDR2 (germline): GTSNPN, SVGIG (reference sequence). V was pared by 0 bases and J by 4 bases, with 5 bases of the junction left unmatched.

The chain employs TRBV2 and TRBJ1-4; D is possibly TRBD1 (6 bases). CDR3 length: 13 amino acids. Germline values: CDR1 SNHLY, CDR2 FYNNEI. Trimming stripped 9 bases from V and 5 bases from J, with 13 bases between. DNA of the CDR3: TGTGCCAGTCTGGGGGGGGCAAATGAAAAACTGTTTTTT. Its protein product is CASLGGANEKLFF.